The subject of this entry is one TCR beta chain. V gave up 0 bases and J gave up 4 bases, with 9 bases separating them. CDR3 length equals 14 residues. Germline CDR1 reads WNHNN; CDR2 reads SYGVQD (reference sequence). This specimen belongs to a study of blood T cell repertoires in COVID-19. Study in general: From the United States, Italy and Spain came samples of acute and convalescent COVID-19. Sources were T cells, B-cell-depleted T cells, or PBMCs; the material itself was cDNA or gDNA.

Per the original methods: Estimated nucleated cell counts came from reference gene primer amplification. Measured with immunoSEQ multiplex PCR; TCRdb has only the in-frame clones, and not every one. That table is the source of V, J and clone size, and D and trimming were worked out from the DNA. The sample records about 290,000 clones, 85% being singletons. Sequences were obtained from peripheral blood. The receptor's source is a woman aged 45-65 years with active or convalescent COVID-19. V and J are TRBV10-1 and TRBJ1-2, with TRBD1 as a possible D gene (5 bases). The DNA of the CDR3 is TGCGCCAGCAGTGAGTCAACAGGCCGCTATGGCTACACCTTC. It is translated as CASSESTGRYGYTF.